The 11 T cell receptor beta chains given below trace back to one sample, sequenced in a study of technical replicates of blood from a handful of donors. Repertoires were generated with immunoSEQ multiplex PCR, while TCRdb's copy carries only in-frame clones and drops some. The sample has 60,000 to 90,000 clones, 93% seen once. Sequencing input: T cells isolated from PBMCs. The receptor set was obtained from a human donor in good health.

The J gene is TRBJ2-5, the V gene TRBV29-1; TRBD1 is a possible D gene (5 bases). CDR1 and CDR2 from the germline V gene are SQVTM and ANQGSEA. V was shortened by 4 bases and J by 4 bases, with 13 bases between the two germline ends. This CDR3 is built from 13 residues. In nucleotides, the CDR3 is TGCAGCGTTGGGGGTTCAAGGGGAGAGACCCAGTACTTC. Translated, it gives CSVGGSRGETQYF.

V is TRBV19 and J is TRBJ1-2; D not resolved. V lost 5 bases to trimming and J lost 5 bases, with 18 bases between them. This CDR3 region has 15 residues. CDR1 LNHDA and CDR2 SQIVND come from the germline V gene (reference sequence). This CDR3 is CASSVLSRSSYGYTF. As DNA, the CDR3 is TGTGCCAGTAGTGTTTTGTCGCGGAGCTCATATGGCTACACCTTC.

J is TRBJ2-2 and V is TRBV7-6; D uncertain. The CDR3 length is 14 residues. CDR1 and CDR2 (germline): SGHVS, FNYEAQ. V was cut by 2 bases and J by 1 base, with 5 bases left in between. In DNA form, the CDR3 reads TGTGCCAGCAGCTTATACAGGAACACCGGGGAGCTGTTTTTT. This codes for CASSLYRNTGELFF.

The rearrangement uses TRBV28 and TRBJ2-5; 8 nucleotides line up with TRBD1. Germline CDR1 and CDR2: MDHEN and SYDVKM. CDR3 length: 15 residues. V gave up 1 base and J gave up 4 bases; unmatched junction bases: 5. The CDR3 sequence: CASSLSRDRLETQYF. The CDR3, as DNA: TGTGCCAGCAGTTTATCCCGGGACAGGTTAGAGACCCAGTACTTC.

The chain is built from TRBV7-8 and TRBJ1-5; D is uncertain. The CDR3 covers 14 residues. The V and J ends lost 2 bases and 2 bases respectively, with 7 bases between them. From germline, CDR1 is SGHVS and CDR2 FQNEAQ. The DNA for the CDR3 is TGTGCCAGCAGCTTACTTCAGGGCAATCAGCCCCAGCATTTT. Translating it yields CASSLLQGNQPQHF.

The chain links TRBV30 to TRBJ2-1, with D possibly TRBD2 on 7 matching bases. The CDR3 sequence is 16 residues long. CDR1 and CDR2 from the germline V gene are GTSNPN and SVGIG (reference sequence). V was cut by 2 bases and J by 11 bases, with 25 bases left in between. The CDR3 protein is CAWSRGGHQGDAKQFF. CDR3 coding DNA: TGTGCCTGGAGTAGGGGGGGGCACCAGGGAGACGCCAAGCAGTTCTTC.

The chain is built from TRBV6-1 and TRBJ1-1; D might be TRBD1 (6 bases). Trimming pared 7 bases from V and 5 bases from J, leaving 14 bases between. Per germline, CDR1 MNHNS and CDR2 SASEGT. The length of the CDR3 is 13 residues. CDR3 sequence: CASIEWGRTEAFF. CDR3 nucleotide sequence: TGTGCCAGCATTGAGTGGGGGCGGACTGAAGCTTTCTTT.

This chain links TRBV7-2 with TRBJ1-2, with D perhaps matching TRBD1 (5 bases). The CDR3 is made up of 14 amino acids. The V and J ends lost 0 bases and 3 bases respectively, with 8 bases between them. CDR1 is SGHTA, CDR2 FQGNSA, per germline. The DNA of the CDR3 is TGTGCCAGCAGCTTAGCCGACAGCCACTATGGCTACACCTTC. It is translated as CASSLADSHYGYTF.

The CDR3 DNA reads as TGTGCCATCGAAGGGGCGGGAGGGTATAACGAGCAGTACTTC. As protein: CAIEGAGGYNEQYF. The chain uses TRBV10-3 and TRBJ2-7, with 9 bases fitting TRBD2. The germline V gene has CDR1 ENHRY and CDR2 SYGVKD. This CDR3 has 14 amino acids. The J segment lost 5 bases and the V segment lost 8 bases, leaving 10 bases of the junction unmatched.

The J gene is TRBJ2-1, the V gene TRBV5-6; D is perhaps TRBD1 (6 bases). V dropped 3 bases and J dropped 6 bases, with 19 bases sitting between them. Germline CDR1 SGHDT, CDR2 YYEEEE. The CDR3 runs to 16 residues. CDR3: CASSSRYRELGNEQFF. The CDR3, as DNA: TGTGCCAGCAGCTCTAGGTACAGGGAGTTGGGCAATGAGCAGTTCTTC.

The chain combines TRBV28 with TRBJ2-7; TRBD1 matches at 7 bases. The CDR3 totals 14 residues. Germline V CDR1 and CDR2: MDHEN, SYDVKM. With 5 bases clipped from V and 7 bases from J, the junction kept 11 bases outside the gene matches. As DNA, the CDR3 is TGTGCCAGCAGTCCACCCGTGACAGGGTGGGAGCAGTACTTC. Translation: CASSPPVTGWEQYF.